One T cell receptor (beta chain) is described in this entry. The target antigen is unknown. The CDR3 spans 11 residues. Trimming shortened V by 7 bases and J by 4 bases, and 10 bases separated the two germline ends. CDR1 SQVTM and CDR2 ANQGSEA come from the germline V gene. Using immunoSEQ multiplex PCR, the repertoire was profiled, and TCRdb retains in-frame clones only, with some absent. The sample has about 73,000 clones, roughly four fifths seen once. This sample is drawn from a study of OX40 agonist ivuxolimab in advanced cancers. Across the study: Dose-escalation patients' cancers were hepatocellular carcinoma, melanoma, renal cell or head and neck cancer.

Study results and limitations: The study observed clonal expansion of CD4+ and CD8+ blood T cells by week 6 at 0.1 to 3.0 mg/kg.

The material was CD4+ or CD8+ T cells sorted from blood, obtained in a trial of the OX40 agonist ivuxolimab. This chain uses TRBV29-1 with TRBJ1-2; D possibly corresponds to TRBD1 (5 bases). The TCR originated in an adult with an advanced solid tumor such as melanoma, head and neck, liver or kidney cancer. For the CDR3, the DNA is TGCAGCGCTGGGACCGTCTATGGCTACACCTTC. Translating gives CSAGTVYGYTF.